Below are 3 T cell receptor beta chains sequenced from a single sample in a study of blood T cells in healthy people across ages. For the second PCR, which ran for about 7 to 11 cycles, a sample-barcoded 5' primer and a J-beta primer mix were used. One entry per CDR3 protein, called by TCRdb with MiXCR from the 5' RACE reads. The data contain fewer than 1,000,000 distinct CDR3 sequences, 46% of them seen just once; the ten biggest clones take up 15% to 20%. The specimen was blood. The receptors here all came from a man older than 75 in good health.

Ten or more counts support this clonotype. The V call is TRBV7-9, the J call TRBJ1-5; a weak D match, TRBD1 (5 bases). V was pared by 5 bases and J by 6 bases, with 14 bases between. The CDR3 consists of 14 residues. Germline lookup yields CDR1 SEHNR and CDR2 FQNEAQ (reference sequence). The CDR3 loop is CASSPLGVIQPQHF. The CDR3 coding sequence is TGTGCCAGCAGCCCCTTGGGGGTTATTCAGCCCCAGCATTTT. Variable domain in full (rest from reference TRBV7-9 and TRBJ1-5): DTGVSQNPRHKITKRGQNVTFRCDPISEHNRLYWYRQTLGQGPEFLTYFQNEAQLEKSRLLSDRFSAERPKGSFSTLEIQRTEQGDSAMYLCASSPLGVIQPQHFGDGTRLSIL.

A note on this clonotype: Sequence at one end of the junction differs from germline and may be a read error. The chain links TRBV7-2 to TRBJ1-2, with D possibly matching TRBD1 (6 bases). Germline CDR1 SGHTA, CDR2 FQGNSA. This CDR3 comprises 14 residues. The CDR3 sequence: CAGSLGQSNYGYTF. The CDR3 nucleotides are TGTGCCGGCAGCTTAGGACAGTCTAACTATGGCTACACCTTC.

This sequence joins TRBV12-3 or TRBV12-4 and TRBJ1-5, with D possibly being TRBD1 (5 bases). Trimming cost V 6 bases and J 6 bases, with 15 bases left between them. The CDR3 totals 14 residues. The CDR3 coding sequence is TGTGCCAGCAGCCCTAAGGGGCTTGGTCAGCCCCAGCATTTT. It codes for CASSPKGLGQPQHF.